A selection of T cell receptor beta chains follows, all from one sample in a study of T-cell memory formation after mild COVID-19. One entry per CDR3 protein results from TCRdb running MiXCR on the 5' RACE reads. The repertoire has about half a million distinct CDR3 sequences, about 20% of them found once; the top ten carry roughly 12%. Sequenced input: PBMCs or a T cell subset sorted from them (not recorded which). All receptors come from an adult woman who had mild COVID-19 (a few samples of this study predate the infection). Cell type and time point are not known. CDR3s include the opening cysteine and the closing phenylalanine or tryptophan. D genes are given only for firm matches. The listing skips clone size in some rows; elsewhere it reads once, few, many or a size class.

J gene,D gene,V gene,clone size,CDR3 DNA,CDR3 protein
TRBJ2-7,TRBD1,TRBV18,.,TGTGCCAGCTCTGGGACAGGGTTATACGAGCAGTACTTC,CASSGTGLYEQYF
TRBJ2-3,.,TRBV29-1,.,TGCAGCGCTTCGACTCAGACAGATACGCAGTATTTT,CSASTQTDTQYF
TRBJ2-7,TRBD1,TRBV20-1,few,TGCAGTGCTAGGACGGGACAGGGAGTCGAGCAGTACTTC,CSARTGQGVEQYF
TRBJ2-1,TRBD2,TRBV18,.,TGTGCCAGCTCACCACCGGGAGGGCCTACCTACAATGAGCAGTTCTTC,CASSPPGGPTYNEQFF
TRBJ1-1,.,TRBV6-2/TRBV6-3,few,TGTGCCAGCAGTTACTTGCCTGGTGAAGCTTTCTTT,CASSYLPGEAFF
TRBJ2-5,.,TRBV4-1,many,TGCGCCAGCAGCCGTTCAGGGGTGGAGACCCAGTACTTC,CASSRSGVETQYF
TRBJ2-1,TRBD2,TRBV6-2/TRBV6-3,.,TGTGCCAGCCTATGGACTAGCGGGAACGGTGAGCAGTTCTTC,CASLWTSGNGEQFF
TRBJ1-1,.,TRBV5-1,few,TGCGCCAGCAGTTCGTCACCGGGACCGATGAACACTGAAGCTTTCTTT,CASSSSPGPMNTEAFF
TRBJ2-2,.,TRBV24-1,few,TGTGCCACCAGTGATTACAGAAACACCGGGGAGCTGTTTTTT,CATSDYRNTGELFF
TRBJ2-3,.,TRBV9,.,TGTGCCAGCAGCGTAGGTAGCGCCGCCCGCACAGATACGCAGTATTTT,CASSVGSAARTDTQYF
TRBJ2-3,.,TRBV18,many,TGTGCCAGCTCACCGGCTGTTCGCACAGATACGCAGTATTTT,CASSPAVRTDTQYF
TRBJ2-1,TRBD2,TRBV7-6,many,TGTGCCAGCAGCTTAAAACTAGCGGGAGGGCATGAGCAGTTCTTC,CASSLKLAGGHEQFF
TRBJ1-2,TRBD1,TRBV18,few,TGTGCCAGCTCACCGCCTCGGGACAGGGTCGGCTATGGCTACACCTTC,CASSPPRDRVGYGYTF
TRBJ1-6,TRBD1,TRBV11-2,few,TGTGCCAGCAGCTTAGCCACCGGGACAGGGGTACTCCTCCACTTT,CASSLATGTGVLLHF
TRBJ1-4,.,TRBV6-5,.,TGTGCCAGCAGTTACGGATCAACCGCGGGGGGGAATGGCGAAAAACTGTTTTTT,CASSYGSTAGGNGEKLFF
TRBJ1-5,.,TRBV30,few,TGTGCCTGGAGTAATCCATGGACCGCAGACTGGAATCAGCCCCAGCATTTT,CAWSNPWTADWNQPQHF
TRBJ1-1,.,TRBV9,.,TGTGCCAGCAGCGTATCGACAGCGGGGACTGAAGCTTTCTTT,CASSVSTAGTEAFF
TRBJ2-3,.,TRBV5-1,many,TGCGCCAGCAGCTTGGGCCTTACGGTTGGAGCAGATACGCAGTATTTT,CASSLGLTVGADTQYF
TRBJ2-1,TRBD2,TRBV5-1,once,TGCGCCAGCATCCTTGAGCGGGGCCACAATGAGCAGTTCTTC,CASILERGHNEQFF
TRBJ2-1,TRBD2,TRBV11-2,.,TGTGCCAGCAGTTTGGGGGGGACTAGCGGGAGCAATGAGCAGTTCTTC,CASSLGGTSGSNEQFF
TRBJ2-5,.,TRBV12-3/TRBV12-4,.,TGTGCCAGCAGGGGATGGGTACAAGAGACCCAGTACTTC,CASRGWVQETQYF
TRBJ2-7,.,TRBV14,.,TGTGCCAGCAGCCGATGGGGTCAGGGGTCGACCTACGAGCAGTACTTC,CASSRWGQGSTYEQYF
TRBJ2-1,TRBD1,TRBV29-1,.,TGCAGCGTCAGACAGGGGAGATATGAGCAGTTCTTC,CSVRQGRYEQFF
TRBJ1-4,.,TRBV20-1,.,TGCAGTGCTAGACTAATAGCTAATGAAAAACTGTTTTTT,CSARLIANEKLFF
TRBJ2-2,.,TRBV4-2,.,TGTGCCAGCAGCCAAGAAGACCGGCGGGCGGGCGGGGAGCTGTTTTTT,CASSQEDRRAGGELFF
TRBJ1-2,.,TRBV12-3/TRBV12-4,few,TGTGCCAGCAGGGAAAGTATCTATGGCTACACCTTC,CASRESIYGYTF
TRBJ2-6,.,TRBV9,few,TGTGCCAGCAGCCCACGACTGAACCCTGGGGCCAACGTCCTGACTTTC,CASSPRLNPGANVLTF
TRBJ1-1,.,TRBV7-2,.,TGTGCCAGCAGCTTAAGGAGTATCACAGAAGCTTTCTTT,CASSLRSITEAFF
TRBJ2-5,TRBD1,TRBV11-1,few,TGTGCCAGCAGCTTGGGACAGGGGGCGGTCAACCAAGAGACCCAGTACTTC,CASSLGQGAVNQETQYF
TRBJ2-7,.,TRBV18,few,TGTGCCAGCTCACCACTACCAGGGCACGGCTCCTACGAGCAGTACTTC,CASSPLPGHGSYEQYF
TRBJ2-2,.,TRBV5-5,few,TGTGCCAGCAGCCCCTATTACGGGGCCGGGGAGCTGTTTTTT,CASSPYYGAGELFF
TRBJ2-2,.,TRBV12-3/TRBV12-4,many,TGTGCCAGCAGTCAGGGCCTTAACACCGGGGAGCTGTTTTTT,CASSQGLNTGELFF
TRBJ2-7,.,TRBV20-1,.,TGCAGTGCTAGAGACCCCGACAGAGCGATTGGCGATCCCTACGAGCAGTACTTC,CSARDPDRAIGDPYEQYF
TRBJ1-3,.,TRBV6-5,.,TGTGCCAGCAGCCTCCAGTCAAGGCCCGGAAACACCATATATTTT,CASSLQSRPGNTIYF
TRBJ2-3,TRBD2,TRBV12-5,.,TGTGCTAGTGGTCCAAGACTAGCGGGAGGAGATACGCAGTATTTT,CASGPRLAGGDTQYF
TRBJ1-1,.,TRBV7-9,.,TGTGCCAGCAGCTTACCCCGGGTCCGAAACACTGAAGCTTTCTTT,CASSLPRVRNTEAFF
TRBJ2-7,TRBD2,TRBV10-3,few,TGTGCCATCACCCCGGGGGAAAGACTAGCGGGGGCCTACGAGCAGTACTTC,CAITPGERLAGAYEQYF
TRBJ2-2,.,TRBV24-1,.,TGTGCCACCAGCCCCTTCACGAACACCGGGGAGCTGTTTTTT,CATSPFTNTGELFF
TRBJ1-1,.,TRBV5-1,few,TGCGCCAGCAGCTTCTCCAGGGGTGAGACTGAAGCTTTCTTT,CASSFSRGETEAFF
TRBJ2-5,.,TRBV6-5,many,TGTGCCAGCAGTTACTTTATCGGAAGTCAAGAGACCCAGTACTTC,CASSYFIGSQETQYF
TRBJ1-3,.,TRBV7-2,.,TGTGCCAGCAGCTTAGCCACAGGCCCAACCTCTGGAAACACCATATATTTT,CASSLATGPTSGNTIYF
TRBJ2-7,.,TRBV7-9,.,TGTGCCAGCAGCGCGGACGGAATCTACGAGCAGTACTTC,CASSADGIYEQYF
TRBJ1-2,.,TRBV6-5,few,TGTGCCAGCAGGGACCAGGGTACCTATGGCTACACCTTC,CASRDQGTYGYTF
TRBJ2-7,TRBD1,TRBV29-1,.,TGCAGCGGGCTGGACAGGGACCCCCCCTACGAGCAGTACTTC,CSGLDRDPPYEQYF
TRBJ2-1,TRBD2,TRBV5-1,few,TGCGCCAGCAGCTCCCTTAGAGCTAGCGGGGGCCGGACCTACAATGAGCAGTTCTTC,CASSSLRASGGRTYNEQFF